The 10 T cell receptor beta chains reported below all come from one sample, sequenced in a study of T cell repertoires in cytomegalovirus infection. TCRdb processed the reads anew with MiXCR; each CDR3 protein has one entry. The sample has about 920,000 distinct CDR3 sequences, around 30% seen once. These TCRs are of unknown antigen specificity. The sequenced sample was cultured CD8+ T cells from PBMCs, obtained from culture after CMV antigen stimulation. The receptors here all came from a human donor in good health (CMV status not recorded). Some clones in this sample may be carry-over from other donors' samples.

This chain links TRBV6-5 with TRBJ2-5; D is perhaps TRBD1 or TRBD2 (6 bases each). The ends were cut back, 6 bases at V and 5 bases at J, with 19 bases in the middle. The CDR3 spans 15 residues. Germline CDR1 is MNHEY and CDR2 is SVGAGI. The CDR3, as DNA: TGTGCCAGCAGCTACAATCGGGGGCTTCAGGAGACCCAGTACTTC. Translated: CASSYNRGLQETQYF.

This sequence joins TRBV2 and TRBJ1-2; tentative D call: TRBD1 (6 bases). The V end was cut by 1 base, the J end by 2 bases, with 11 bases between. The CDR3 covers 15 residues. In germline, CDR1 is SNHLY, CDR2 FYNNEI. The CDR3 nucleotides are TGTGCCAGCAGTGAAGGACAGGCCCACAACTATGGCTACACCTTC. Translated, it gives CASSEGQAHNYGYTF.

This clonotype was detected ten times or more. The chain uses TRBV7-6 and TRBJ2-7; 7 bases fit TRBD1. The CDR3 runs to 14 residues. V shed 5 bases, J shed 3 bases, and the junction held 7 bases outside the gene matches. CDR1 and CDR2 from the germline V gene are SGHVS and FNYEAQ. CDR3 in DNA: TGTGCCAGCAGCGTGGGACAGAAATTCTACGAGCAGTACTTC. This codes for CASSVGQKFYEQYF.

This clonotype was seen only a few times. This chain uses TRBV7-6 with TRBJ2-1, with 8 positions matching TRBD2. Germline trimming cut 6 bases from V and 1 base from J; bases unmatched to any gene: 11. Per the germline V gene, CDR1 is SGHVS and CDR2 is FNYEAQ. This CDR3 region has 17 residues. The CDR3 protein is CASSPVSGGLSYNEQFF. The CDR3 coding sequence is TGTGCCAGCAGTCCTGTTTCGGGGGGGCTGTCCTACAATGAGCAGTTCTTC. The entire variable domain, with the rest obtained from reference TRBV7-6 and TRBJ2-1, is as follows: GAGVSQSPRYKVTKRGQDVALRCDPISGHVSLYWYRQALGQGPEFLTYFNYEAQQDKSGLPNDRFSAERPEGSISTLTIQRTEQRDSAMYRCASSPVSGGLSYNEQFFGPGTRLTVL.

This clonotype showed up many times. The chain combines TRBV12-3 or TRBV12-4 with TRBJ2-1, with TRBD1 matching over 10 bases. The CDR3 totals 16 residues. After removal of 4 bases from V and 7 bases from J, the junction contained 10 bases not matched to a gene. CDR3 protein: CASSSTTGTGANEQFF. The CDR3 DNA reads as TGTGCCAGCAGTTCGACCACCGGGACAGGGGCGAATGAGCAGTTCTTC.

This clonotype has a count of ten or more. The J gene is TRBJ2-5, the V gene TRBV5-1; D unclear. V lost 2 bases and J lost 5, with 10 bases in between. The length of the CDR3 is 13 residues. The V gene's germline CDR1 is SGHRS and CDR2 YFSETQ. For the CDR3, the DNA is TGCGCCAGCAGCTTAAGGTGGTGGGAGACCCAGTACTTC. Amino acid sequence: CASSLRWWETQYF.

This clonotype has at least ten counts. The genes are TRBV7-2 and TRBJ2-7; 13 nucleotides match TRBD2. Looked up from germline, CDR1 is SGHTA and CDR2 is FQGNSA. The CDR3 runs 15 residues. V lost 6 bases, J lost 4 bases, and 6 bases stayed unmatched. CDR3 bases: TGTGCCAGCAGGGGTCCGGGACTAGCGGGATACGAGCAGTACTTC. Protein: CASRGPGLAGYEQYF.

This chain connects TRBV6-5 to TRBJ2-5; 11 positions agree with TRBD2. CDR1 and CDR2 (germline): MNHEY, SVGAGI. J lost 5 bases, V lost 6 bases, and 8 bases had no gene match. The CDR3 has 15 residues. The CDR3 spells CASRIAGGPAETQYF. The CDR3 DNA sequence: TGTGCCAGCAGGATAGCGGGGGGGCCCGCGGAGACCCAGTACTTC.

This chain links TRBV20-1 with TRBJ1-5, with a tentative D call TRBD1 (5 bases). The V gene lost 2 bases and the J gene lost 6 bases, with 8 bases spanning the gap. There are 12 residues in the CDR3. The germline CDR1 and CDR2 sequences are DFQATT and SNEGSKA (reference sequence). As DNA, the CDR3 is TGCAGTGCTAGACAGGGTTCTCAGCCCCAGCATTTT. It encodes CSARQGSQPQHF.

This chain links TRBV5-1 with TRBJ2-3, with D maybe TRBD2 (6 bases). This CDR3 is built from 16 residues. The germline gives CDR1 SGHRS, CDR2 YFSETQ. The ends were cut back, 0 bases at V and 4 bases at J, with 15 bases in the middle. The DNA for the CDR3 is TGCGCCAGCAGCTTGGCCCGGAGGGTCCAGGCAGATACGCAGTATTTT. This sequence encodes CASSLARRVQADTQYF.